This note documents a single T cell receptor (beta chain) sequence. Its antigen is not known. The record originates from a study of T cell responses to AZD1222 COVID-19 vaccine. TCRdb keeps only in-frame clones here, not all; method: immunoSEQ multiplex PCR. Of 150,000 to 250,000 clones listed, approximately 95% are singletons. Study-wide points: Spike-specific TCR breadth and depth went up after people got two AZD1222 doses. Only five or six people who got AZD1222 tested seropositive at baseline. Females outnumbered males among donors, who were mostly white British; clonal diversity was possibly underestimated.

V lost 3 bases and J lost 7; bases outside the gene matches: 8. The germline V gene has CDR1 SGHRS and CDR2 YFSETQ. The CDR3 extends over 14 amino acids. The clonotype originates from an adult who received the AZD1222 COVID-19 vaccine. Sample: peripheral blood, taken 28 days after the second AZD1222 dose. The chain links TRBV5-1 to TRBJ2-7; 9 bases line up with TRBD1. The chain's CDR3 is CASSSGTGSWEQYF. The CDR3 region has the DNA TGCGCCAGCAGCTCCGGGACAGGGTCGTGGGAGCAGTACTTC.